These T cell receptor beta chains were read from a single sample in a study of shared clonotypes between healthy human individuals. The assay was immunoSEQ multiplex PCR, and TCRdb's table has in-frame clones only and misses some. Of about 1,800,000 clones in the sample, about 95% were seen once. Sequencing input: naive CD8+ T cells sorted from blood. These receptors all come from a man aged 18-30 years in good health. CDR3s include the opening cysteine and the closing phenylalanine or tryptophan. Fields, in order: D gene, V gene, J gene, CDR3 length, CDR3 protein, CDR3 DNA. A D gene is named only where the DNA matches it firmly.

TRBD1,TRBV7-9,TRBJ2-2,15,CASSTNRGYTGELFF,TGTGCCAGCAGCACCAACAGGGGGTACACCGGGGAGCTGTTTTTT
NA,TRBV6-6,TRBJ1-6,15,CASSYSIGDRSPLHF,TGTGCCAGCAGTTACTCCATCGGGGATCGATCACCCCTCCACTTT
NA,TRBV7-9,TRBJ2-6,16,CASSPTRGAGANVLTF,TGTGCCAGCAGCCCAACCCGGGGGGCGGGGGCCAACGTCCTGACTTTC
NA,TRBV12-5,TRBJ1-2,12,CASGLVYYGYTF,TGTGCTAGTGGTTTGGTGTACTATGGCTACACCTTC
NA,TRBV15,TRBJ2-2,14,CATRLRSGTGELFF,TGTGCCACCCGGCTGAGGAGTGGCACCGGGGAGCTGTTTTTT
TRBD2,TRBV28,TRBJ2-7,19,CASSSLAGGPIVSNDEQYF,TGTGCCAGCAGTTCACTAGCGGGAGGGCCGATAGTGTCTAACGACGAGCAGTACTTC
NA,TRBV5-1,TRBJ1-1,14,CASSLETGNTEAFF,TGCGCCAGCAGCTTGGAAACGGGGAACACTGAAGCTTTCTTT
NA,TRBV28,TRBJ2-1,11,CASSLGNEQFF,TGTGCCAGCAGTTTAGGCAATGAGCAGTTCTTC
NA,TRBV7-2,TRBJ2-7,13,CASSFGDLGEQYF,TGTGCCAGCAGCTTCGGGGACCTAGGAGAGCAGTACTTC
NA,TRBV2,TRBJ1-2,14,CASCSSTGEHGYTF,TGTGCCAGCTGTTCAAGCACGGGGGAGCATGGCTACACCTTC
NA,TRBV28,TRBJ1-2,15,CASSFSERSNYGYTF,TGTGCCAGCAGTTTTTCAGAGCGAAGCAACTATGGCTACACCTTC
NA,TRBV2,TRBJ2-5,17,CASSEEGAGNLQETQYF,TGTGCCAGCAGTGAAGAAGGGGCAGGGAATCTACAAGAGACCCAGTACTTC